This T cell receptor beta chain was profiled in a study of shared clonotypes between healthy human individuals. About the study: Three plates were used per donor for CD4 naive, three for CD4 memory, two for CD8 naive and one for CD8 memory.

V lost 7 bases to trimming and J lost 7 bases, with 16 bases between them. This CDR3 has 13 amino acids. Germline CDR1 is ENHRY and CDR2 is SYGVKD. Repertoires were generated with immunoSEQ multiplex PCR, while TCRdb's copy carries only in-frame clones and drops some. Among over 2 million clones, 90% to 95% were seen once, and the ten largest hold 0.13%. Material for sequencing was naive CD4+ T cells sorted from blood. Sample subset: CD45RA+ positively selected. This sequence joins TRBV10-3 and TRBJ1-1; tentatively, D is TRBD1 (6 bases). This receptor was obtained from a man between 18 and 35 years old in good health. CDR3 nucleotides: TGTGCCATCACCAGGGACGGGGGCGGTGAAGCTTTCTTT. This encodes CAITRDGGGEAFF.